What follows describes a single T cell receptor beta chain. Germline CDR1 is WSHSY and CDR2 is SAAADI. The CDR3 runs 14 residues. Trimming took off 2 bases at V and 7 bases at J, with 14 bases between the two ends. In TCRdb, the 5' RACE reads were re-called with MiXCR into one record per CDR3 protein. The table lists hundreds of thousands of distinct CDR3 sequences, 12% of them singletons, with 15% in the top ten. These data belong to a study of T cells after yellow fever vaccination. The chain is built from TRBV10-2 and TRBJ2-5, with a tentative D call TRBD2 (5 bases). The TCR comes from a man under 40 who received the YFV17D yellow fever vaccine. The sequencing used PBMCs, collected on the day of the yellow fever booster vaccination. CDR3 sequence reads: CASSETDLGGTQYF. In nucleotides, the CDR3 is TGCGCCAGCAGTGAGACGGACTTGGGCGGGACCCAGTACTTC.